This T cell receptor (beta chain) was identified during a study of response to subunit inactivated influenza vaccine. There are a few counts of this clonotype. The antigen remains unidentified. V dropped 4 bases and J dropped 6; count of bases not matched to a gene: 10. The CDR3 has 15 amino acids. Germline V gene data show CDR1 as SGHRS and CDR2 as YFSETQ. Overall study results and limits: The study's authors posited that every seasonal influenza vaccination enlists few new T cells.

MiXCR was run by TCRdb on the RT-PCR reads, yielding one entry per CDR3 protein. The sample includes approximately 500,000 distinct CDR3 sequences, approximately 12% of them seen just once. The sample here was PBMCs from blood, taken roughly 45 days after vaccination. The source of this sequence is a man aged 45-65 years who received an inactivated influenza vaccine. V and J are TRBV5-1 and TRBJ2-1; 7 bases align to TRBD2. CDR3 loop: CASSAGASNPNEQFF. The CDR3 DNA reads TGCGCCAGCAGCGCGGGAGCTTCTAACCCCAATGAGCAGTTCTTC.